Shown below are 13 T cell receptor beta chains from a single sample sequenced in a study of tumor and adjacent non-tumor tissue in lung cancer. TCRbeta libraries were built with three rounds of nested PCR, modified from ARM-PCR. TCRdb re-called the multiplex PCR reads with MiXCR, one entry per CDR3 protein. The sample gives around 200,000 distinct CDR3 sequences, 60% to 75% of which show up once; around 25% is in the top ten. The template was RNA from unsorted bulk tissue. Material for sequencing was lung tumor tissue. The receptors originated from a man aged 55 to 70 with non-small cell lung cancer.

Worth noting for this clonotype: At one boundary the junction diverges from the germline segment, which might be a read error. The rearrangement uses TRBV12-3 or TRBV12-4 and TRBJ1-3, with D tentatively TRBD1 (6 bases). The CDR3 consists of 15 residues. CDR3 in amino acids: CASSLQGEPGNTVYF. CDR3 coding DNA: TGTGCTAGCAGTTTACAGGGAGAGCCTGGAAACACCGTATATTTT.

This clonotype was counted once. The CDR3 carries no conserved terminal phenylalanine or tryptophan, so it likely arises from a read error. The genes are TRBV11-2 and TRBJ1-1, with D perhaps TRBD1 (5 bases). The CDR3 consists of 14 residues. In germline, CDR1 is SGHAT, CDR2 FQNNGV. In DNA, the CDR3 is TGTGCCAGCAGCCCCAGGGCTATGAAGACTGAAGCTTTCTAT. This gives the protein CASSPRAMKTEAFY.

On this clonotype: A read error is possible here, since a much larger clone lies one base away. This rearrangement joins TRBV12-3 or TRBV12-4 to TRBJ1-4; perhaps TRBD1 as D (5 bases). The CDR3 spans 14 residues. The CDR3 nucleotides are TGTGCCAGCAGCCTGGACACTTCGCCTGTAAAACCGTTTTTT. The encoded protein is CASSLDTSPVKPFF.

The chain combines TRBV20-1 with TRBJ2-3; 8 positions agree with TRBD2. With V trimmed by 1 base and J by 3 bases, 6 bases remained unmatched. Germline CDR1 DFQATT, CDR2 SNEGSKA (reference sequence). The CDR3 covers 15 residues. This CDR3 is CSARVGAGGTDTQYF. CDR3 coding DNA: TGCAGTGCTAGAGTTGGTGCGGGGGGAACAGATACGCAGTATTTT.

A remark on this clonotype: It differs at one base from a far larger clone, so likely a read error. The V gene is TRBV12-3 or TRBV12-4, the J gene TRBJ1-1, with no clear D. The length of the CDR3 is 13 residues. The ends were cut back, 3 bases at V and 3 bases at J, with 8 bases in the middle. In nucleotides, the CDR3 is TGTGCCAGCAGTTTGACGGTGTACACTGAAGCTTTCTTT. Its protein is CASSLTVYTEAFF.

About this clonotype: A read error is possible here, since a much larger clone lies one base away. The chain employs TRBV6-1 and TRBJ2-5, with D perhaps TRBD1 (6 bases). The length of the CDR3 is 17 residues. Germline V CDR1 and CDR2: MNHNS, SASEGT. CDR3 nucleotide sequence: TGTGCCAGCAGTAAACACCGACAGGCCTCTTATGTTATATCCCACTACTTC. Protein product: CASSKHRQASYVISHYF.

In regard to this clonotype: This may come from a read error, since a much larger clone is one base off. The chain combines TRBV20-1 with TRBJ1-1; 12 bases are a match to TRBD1. The germline CDR1 and CDR2 sequences are DFQATT and SNEGSKA (reference sequence). V lost 6 bases and J lost 4; bases outside the gene matches: 6. CDR3 length equals 14 residues. The CDR3 is CSAPAGQGATEAFF. DNA of the CDR3: TGCAGTGCCCCTGCGGGACAGGGGGCCACTGAAGCTTTCTTT.

The chain employs TRBV4-1 and TRBJ2-7; possibly TRBD2 for D (6 bases). Germline V gene data show CDR1 as MGHRA and CDR2 as YSYEKL. The CDR3 covers 16 residues. V lost 3 bases, J lost 4 bases, and 19 bases lay in between. CDR3 nucleotides: TGCGCCAGCAGCCAGCGACCGGGACTGGGGGATTACGAGCAGTACTTC. It translates to CASSQRPGLGDYEQYF.

The gene calls are TRBV20-1 and TRBJ2-4; TRBD1 is a possible D gene (6 bases). Germline V CDR1 and CDR2: DFQATT, SNEGSKA (reference sequence). The ends were cut back, 5 bases at V and 1 base at J, with 15 bases in the middle. The CDR3 runs 15 residues. CDR3 protein: CSASTGGQAKNIQYF. Written as DNA, the CDR3 is TGCAGTGCTTCAACAGGCGGACAGGCCAAAAACATTCAGTACTTC.

Regarding this clonotype: A much larger clone lies one base from this, so it may be a read error. The gene calls are TRBV20-1 and TRBJ2-1; 9 nucleotides agree with TRBD2. The CDR3 is made up of 14 amino acids. V dropped 7 bases and J dropped 7; count of bases not matched to a gene: 11. The germline V gene has CDR1 DFQATT and CDR2 SNEGSKA (reference sequence). The DNA for the CDR3 is TGCAGTGTCCCAGGGGCTAGCGGGAATAATGAGCAGTTCTTC. Its translation: CSVPGASGNNEQFF.

A note on this clonotype: Mismatch with germline at one junction end may stem from a read error. J is TRBJ2-7 and V is TRBV20-1; 8 bases are shared with TRBD2. Germline V gene lookup returns CDR1 DFQATT and CDR2 SNEGSKA (reference sequence). The CDR3 length is 15 residues. This CDR3 reads CSAQGREARLYERYF. The DNA of the CDR3 is TGCAGTGCCCAAGGGCGGGAGGCCCGTCTGTACGAGCGGTACTTC.

About this clonotype: It is likely a read error, because the conserved phenylalanine at the end of the CDR3 is missing. This chain uses TRBV12-3 or TRBV12-4 with TRBJ2-5; 8 bases fit TRBD1. The CDR3 sequence is 14 residues long. The CDR3 loop is CASSLYGQGETQYL. The CDR3 DNA follows: TGTGCCAGTAGTTTATATGGACAGGGAGAGACCCAGTACTTA.

The V call is TRBV20-1, the J call TRBJ2-5; 9 bases line up with TRBD2. V gave up 4 bases and J gave up 4 bases; unmatched junction bases: 1. In germline, CDR1 is DFQATT, CDR2 SNEGSKA (reference sequence). This CDR3 contains 12 residues. The CDR3 nucleotides read TGCAGTGCTACTAGCGGGACAGAGACCCAGTACTTC. Amino acid sequence: CSATSGTETQYF.